The 7 T cell receptor beta chains below come from one sample, sequenced in a study of CXCR3-negative and CXCR3-positive naive CD8 T cells. 5' RACE with UMI labels generated the TRB cDNA libraries. TCRdb re-called the 5' RACE reads and shows each CDR3 protein once, DNA omitted. The table for this sample gives about 130,000 distinct CDR3 sequences. Source material: naive CXCR3- CD8+ T cells from blood. The subset was: CD45RO-CCR7+CD27+CD95- naive CD8+ T cells lacking CXCR3 (TNR3-). These receptors all come from a human donor in good health. Some clones in this sample may be carry-over from other donors' samples.

The chain combines TRBV27 with TRBJ2-7. The V gene's germline CDR1 is MNHEY and CDR2 SMNVEV (reference sequence). The CDR3 runs to 15 residues. This CDR3 reads CASREGGSSIYEQYF.

V gene TRBV28 combines with J gene TRBJ2-7. The CDR3 has 12 amino acids. Germline V CDR1 and CDR2: MDHEN, SYDVKM. CDR3: CASSYGSYEQYF.

This chain connects TRBV5-1 to TRBJ2-1; the TCRdb D gene call, TRBD2, has no DNA to confirm it. This CDR3 region has 15 residues. Looked up from germline, CDR1 is SGHRS and CDR2 is YFSETQ. The CDR3 protein is CASNEGGMAYNEQFF.

This chain connects TRBV20-1 to TRBJ1-5; TCRdb indicates TRBD1, and absent DNA this call remains unverified. Germline loops: CDR1 DFQATT, CDR2 SNEGSKA (reference sequence). The CDR3 is made up of 15 amino acids. CDR3 sequence reads: CSARDRGGSNQPQHF.

The chain recombines TRBV30 with TRBJ1-1; TCRdb selects TRBD1, and the lack of DNA leaves this call unchecked. Germline V gene data show CDR1 as GTSNPN and CDR2 as SVGIG (reference sequence). The CDR3 contains 13 residues. CDR3 amino acids: CAWSVTGGSEAFF.

This CDR3 reads CATYGSVYDGYTF. The V gene is TRBV7-9, the J gene TRBJ1-2. In germline, CDR1 is SEHNR, CDR2 FQNEAQ (reference sequence). This CDR3 has 13 residues.

The CDR3 reads CSVLVSYNEQFF. The chain has TRBV29-1 and TRBJ2-1. CDR1 is SQVTM and CDR2 is ANQGSEA in the germline V gene. This CDR3 spans 12 amino acids.